This passage covers 6 T cell receptor beta chains from one sample sequenced in a study of cytomegalovirus exposure and HLA in healthy donors. This PCR relied on a set of 60 Vbeta primers and 13 Jbeta primers. Using immunoSEQ multiplex PCR, the repertoire was profiled, and TCRdb retains in-frame clones only, with some absent. The sample totals 55,000 to 75,000 clones. The sequencing sample was made of PBMCs. The receptor set was obtained from a woman between 25 and 40 years old in good health and CMV-seronegative.

The chain is built from TRBV5-1 and TRBJ2-5, with 7 bases fitting TRBD1. With 4 bases clipped from V and 3 bases from J, the junction kept 9 bases outside the gene matches. Germline CDR1 is SGHRS and CDR2 is YFSETQ. This CDR3 contains 15 residues. CDR3 loop: CASSPGQTGKETQYF. The CDR3, as DNA: TGCGCCAGCAGCCCGGGACAGACAGGGAAAGAGACCCAGTACTTC.

This chain links TRBV5-1 with TRBJ2-7; 10 positions match TRBD2. CDR1 and CDR2 (germline): SGHRS, YFSETQ. There are 15 residues in the CDR3. With V trimmed by 7 bases and J by 9 bases, 16 bases remained unmatched. CDR3 DNA sequence: TGCGCCAGCGGACAAAACTTAGCGGGGGGAGATGGGCAGTACTTC. This gives the protein CASGQNLAGGDGQYF.

The chain links TRBV6-6 to TRBJ1-1; D may be TRBD1 (6 bases). Germline V gives CDR1 MNHNY, CDR2 SVGAGI (reference sequence). This CDR3 is built from 15 residues. The V end was cut by 6 bases, the J end by 0 bases, with 14 bases between. CDR3 coding DNA: TGTGCCAGCAGGAATTCCGGGACACTGAACACTGAAGCTTTCTTT. Amino acids: CASRNSGTLNTEAFF.

The rearrangement joins TRBV29-1 to TRBJ2-5, with 10 bases that match TRBD1. Germline V CDR1 and CDR2: SQVTM, ANQGSEA. The V gene end was trimmed by 6 bases and the J gene end by 4 bases; junction bases not matched to a gene: 2. The CDR3 spans 12 residues. As DNA, the CDR3 is TGCAGCGTGACAGGGGGCTCAGAGACCCAGTACTTC. Its protein is CSVTGGSETQYF.

The rearrangement joins TRBV20-1 to TRBJ1-2; 8 nucleotides match TRBD1. CDR1 is DFQATT, CDR2 SNEGSKA, per germline (reference sequence). The CDR3 runs 11 residues. V trimming: 6 bases; J trimming: 6 bases; junction bases outside the gene matches: 3. Written as DNA, the CDR3 is TGCAGTGCATGGACAGGGAATGGCTACACCTTC. Its translation: CSAWTGNGYTF.

The chain employs TRBV7-6 and TRBJ1-1, with D hard to call. Trimming cost V 1 base and J 5 bases, with 14 bases left between them. In germline, CDR1 is SGHVS, CDR2 FNYEAQ. CDR3 length equals 15 residues. The CDR3 region has the DNA TGTGCCAGCAGCTTAGGGCCCGGAGGAAAGACTGAAGCTTTCTTT. Amino acid sequence: CASSLGPGGKTEAFF.